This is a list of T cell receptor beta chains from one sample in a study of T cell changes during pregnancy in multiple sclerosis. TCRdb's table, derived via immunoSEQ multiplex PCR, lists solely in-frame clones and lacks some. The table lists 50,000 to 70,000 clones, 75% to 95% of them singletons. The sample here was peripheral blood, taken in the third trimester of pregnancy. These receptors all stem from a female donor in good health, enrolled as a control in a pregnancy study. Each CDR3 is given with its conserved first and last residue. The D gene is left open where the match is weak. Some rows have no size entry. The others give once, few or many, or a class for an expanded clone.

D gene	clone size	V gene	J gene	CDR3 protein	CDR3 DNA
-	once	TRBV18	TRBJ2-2	CASSPPVSTGELFF	TGTGCCAGCTCACCACCGGTGAGCACCGGGGAGCTGTTTTTT
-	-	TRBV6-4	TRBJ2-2	CASSDLGRGNTGELFF	TGTGCCAGCAGTGACTTGGGGCGGGGGAACACCGGGGAGCTGTTTTTT
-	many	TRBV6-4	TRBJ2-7	CASSDSTQGEQYF	TGTGCCAGCAGTGACTCGACTCAGGGCGAGCAGTACTTC
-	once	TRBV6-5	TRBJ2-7	CASSVRGSEQYF	TGTGCCAGCAGCGTCAGAGGGTCGGAGCAGTACTTC
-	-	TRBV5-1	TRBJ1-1	CASSLTGGPMNTEAFF	TGCGCCAGCAGCTTGACCGGGGGGCCAATGAACACTGAAGCTTTCTTT
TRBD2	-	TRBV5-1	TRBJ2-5	CASSVTGTSGGLGETQYF	TGCGCCAGCAGTGTCACCGGGACTAGCGGGGGGTTAGGAGAGACCCAGTACTTC
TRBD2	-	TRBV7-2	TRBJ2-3	CASSLVAGKTDTQYF	TGTGCCAGCAGCTTAGTAGCGGGAAAAACAGATACGCAGTATTTT
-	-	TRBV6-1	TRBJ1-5	CASSGKLEFEPQHF	TGTGCCAGCAGTGGGAAACTAGAATTTGAGCCCCAGCATTTT
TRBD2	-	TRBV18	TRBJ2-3	CASSPRLAASTDTQYF	TGTGCCAGCTCCCCGCGACTAGCGGCTAGCACAGATACGCAGTATTTT
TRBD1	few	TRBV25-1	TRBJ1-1	CASSERGRGTGTEAFF	TGTGCCAGCAGTGAGCGCGGCAGGGGGACGGGGACTGAAGCTTTCTTT
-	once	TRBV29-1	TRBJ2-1	CSVVGADEQFF	TGCAGCGTTGTAGGGGCCGATGAGCAGTTCTTC
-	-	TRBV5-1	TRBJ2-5	CASSPTGLQETQYF	TGCGCCAGCAGCCCGACAGGACTCCAAGAGACCCAGTACTTC
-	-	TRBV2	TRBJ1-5	CASRRGGTNERPQHF	TGTGCCAGCAGGAGGGGGGGGACCAATGAGAGGCCCCAGCATTTT
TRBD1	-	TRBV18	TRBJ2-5	CASVPRGQGGETQYF	TGTGCCAGCGTCCCGAGAGGACAGGGTGGGGAGACCCAGTACTTC
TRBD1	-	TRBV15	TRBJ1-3	CATSRDRVGNTIYF	TGTGCCACCAGCAGGGACAGGGTCGGAAACACCATATATTTT
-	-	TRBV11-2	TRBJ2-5	CASSFSPGDETQYF	TGTGCCAGCAGCTTTTCTCCGGGGGACGAGACCCAGTACTTC
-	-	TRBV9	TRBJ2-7	CASSEGGSSSYEQYF	TGTGCCAGCAGCGAGGGGGGGTCTTCCTCCTACGAGCAGTACTTC
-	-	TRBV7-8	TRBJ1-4	CASSLSTGSEKLFF	TGTGCCAGCAGCTTGTCAACGGGTTCTGAAAAACTGTTTTTT
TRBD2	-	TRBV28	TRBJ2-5	CASSGEGLAGVETQYF	TGTGCCAGCAGTGGGGAGGGACTAGCGGGAGTGGAGACCCAGTACTTC
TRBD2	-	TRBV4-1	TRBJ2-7	CASSPSSGGTYEQYF	TGCGCCAGCAGCCCCTCTAGCGGGGGCACCTACGAGCAGTACTTC
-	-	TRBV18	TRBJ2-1	CASSPQRDTREQFF	TGTGCCAGCTCACCGCAACGGGATACAAGGGAGCAGTTCTTC
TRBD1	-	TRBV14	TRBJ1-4	CASSLRQGATNEKLFF	TGTGCCAGCAGCCTTCGGCAGGGGGCAACTAATGAAAAACTGTTTTTT
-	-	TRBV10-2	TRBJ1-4	CASSEGGAWEKLFF	TGCGCCAGCAGTGAGGGGGGGGCCTGGGAAAAACTGTTTTTT
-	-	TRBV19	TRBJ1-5	CASSGYDSNQPQHF	TGTGCCAGTTCGGGGTATGATAGCAATCAGCCCCAGCATTTT
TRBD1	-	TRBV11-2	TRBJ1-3	CASSSGGTGGTVSGNTIYF	TGTGCCAGCAGCTCGGGAGGGACAGGGGGCACAGTCTCTGGAAACACCATATATTTT
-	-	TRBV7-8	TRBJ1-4	CASSSITGKEEKLFF	TGTGCCAGCAGCTCGATTACAGGGAAGGAGGAAAAACTGTTTTTT
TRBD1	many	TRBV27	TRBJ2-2	CASREGQGIGELFF	TGTGCCAGCAGGGAAGGACAGGGGATCGGGGAGCTGTTTTTT
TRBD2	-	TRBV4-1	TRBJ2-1	CASSQVLAGDYNEQFF	TGCGCCAGCAGCCAAGTTCTAGCGGGAGATTACAATGAGCAGTTCTTC
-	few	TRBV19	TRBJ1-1	CASSYTGREAFF	TGTGCCAGTAGTTATACAGGGAGAGAAGCTTTCTTT
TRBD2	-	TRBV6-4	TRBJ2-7	CASSDSKDGGRAYEQYF	TGTGCCAGCAGTGACTCGAAGGACGGGGGGAGGGCCTACGAGCAGTACTTC
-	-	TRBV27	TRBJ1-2	CASSFGLFYGYTF	TGTGCCAGCAGTTTTGGCTTATTCTATGGCTACACCTTC
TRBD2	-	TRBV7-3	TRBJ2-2	CASTLAGGNTGELFF	TGTGCCAGCACACTAGCGGGGGGGAACACCGGGGAGCTGTTTTTT
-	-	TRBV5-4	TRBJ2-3	CASSPGTTPSDTQYF	TGTGCCAGCAGCCCCGGGACAACTCCATCAGATACGCAGTATTTT
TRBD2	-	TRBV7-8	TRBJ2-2	CASSPPGEGGELFF	TGTGCCAGCAGCCCGCCCGGGGAGGGCGGGGAGCTGTTTTTT
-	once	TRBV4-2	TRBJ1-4	CASSGHPTNEKLFF	TGTGCCAGCAGCGGGCACCCCACTAATGAAAAACTGTTTTTT
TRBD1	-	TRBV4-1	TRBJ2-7	CASSQVDRVGDEQYF	TGCGCCAGCAGCCAAGTAGACAGGGTCGGCGACGAGCAGTACTTC
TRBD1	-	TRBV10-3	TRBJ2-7	CAITKTGGEQYF	TGTGCCATCACCAAGACAGGGGGCGAGCAGTACTTC
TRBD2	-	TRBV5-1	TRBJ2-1	CASSSPPRGLAGSYNEQFF	TGCGCCAGCAGCTCACCCCCTAGGGGACTAGCGGGCTCCTACAATGAGCAGTTCTTC
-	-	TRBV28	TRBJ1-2	CASSLSSGWDGYTF	TGTGCCAGCAGTTTATCGTCAGGGTGGGATGGCTACACCTTC
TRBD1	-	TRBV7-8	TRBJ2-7	CASSQDRPPDEQYF	TGTGCCAGCAGCCAGGACAGGCCGCCTGACGAGCAGTACTTC
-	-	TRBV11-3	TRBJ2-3	CASSLMGSTDTQYF	TGTGCCAGCAGCTTAATGGGCAGCACAGATACGCAGTATTTT
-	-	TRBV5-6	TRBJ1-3	CASSLPTGNTIYF	TGTGCCAGCAGCTTGCCGACAGGAAACACCATATATTTT
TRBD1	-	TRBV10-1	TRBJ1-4	CASGDRGQRKDEKLFF	TGCGCCAGCGGTGACAGGGGCCAGCGAAAGGATGAAAAACTGTTTTTT
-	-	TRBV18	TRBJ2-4	CASSPRGNIQYF	TGTGCCAGCTCACCCCGGGGGAACATTCAGTACTTC
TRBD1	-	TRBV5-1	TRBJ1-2	CASSLGQGPSRDGYTF	TGCGCCAGCAGCTTGGGACAGGGGCCCTCGAGGGATGGCTACACCTTC
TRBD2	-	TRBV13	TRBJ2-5	CASSLGLAGAETQYF	TGTGCCAGCAGCTTAGGACTAGCGGGAGCAGAGACCCAGTACTTC
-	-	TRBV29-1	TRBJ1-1	CSGLREDTEAFF	TGCAGCGGACTCAGGGAAGACACTGAAGCTTTCTTT
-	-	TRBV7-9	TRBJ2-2	CASSPDTNTGELFF	TGTGCCAGCAGCCCCGACACAAACACCGGGGAGCTGTTTTTT
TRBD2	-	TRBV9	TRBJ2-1	CASSVTSGRAISNEQFF	TGTGCCAGCAGCGTGACTAGCGGGAGGGCCATCTCCAATGAGCAGTTCTTC
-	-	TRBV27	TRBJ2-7	CASSLSVAFDGEQYF	TGTGCCAGCAGTTTATCGGTAGCGTTCGACGGCGAGCAGTACTTC
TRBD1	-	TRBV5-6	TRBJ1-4	CASSPGTGREKLFF	TGTGCCAGCAGCCCCGGGACAGGGAGGGAAAAACTGTTTTTT
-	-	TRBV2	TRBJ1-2	CASAVGPYGYTF	TGTGCCAGCGCTGTGGGCCCCTATGGCTACACCTTC
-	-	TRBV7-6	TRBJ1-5	CASSSGGNQPQHF	TGTGCCAGCAGTTCGGGTGGCAATCAGCCCCAGCATTTT
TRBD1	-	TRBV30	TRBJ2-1	CAWSGSGRGSYNEQFF	TGTGCCTGGAGTGGGTCTGGCAGGGGGTCCTACAATGAGCAGTTCTTC
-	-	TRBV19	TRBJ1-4	CARPQVTNEKLFF	TGTGCCAGACCGCAGGTCACTAATGAAAAACTGTTTTTT